This T cell receptor (beta chain) stems from a study of chemoradiotherapy in HPV16-positive cancers. Study-wide context: Functional T-cell assays on two HPV16-positive patients' cells defined candidate HPV-specific clones and common TCR motifs.

The CDR3 consists of 14 residues. The germline gives CDR1 SGHKS, CDR2 YYEKEE (reference sequence). V was pared by 1 base and J by 3 bases, with 1 base of the junction left unmatched. Worth noting for this clone: Antigen unknown.

Produced via immunoSEQ multiplex PCR; TCRdb's table is partial and in-frame only. This table has about 25,000 clones, more than 90% appearing once. Notes on the study in general: The functional HPV-specific definition rests on just a couple of HPV16-positive patients. Better recurrence-free survival went with HPV-responsive T-cell expansion in HPV16-positive patients.

J is TRBJ1-5 and V is TRBV5-5; 7 bases line up with TRBD1. This receptor was taken from a human donor with HPV-associated anogenital cancer. Sequencing used blood, obtained from a patient who underwent chemoradiotherapy. CDR3 sequence: CASSLTGVNQPQHF. The CDR3 DNA follows: TGTGCCAGCAGCTTGACAGGGGTCAATCAGCCCCAGCATTTT. The whole variable domain, remainder taken from reference TRBV5-5 and TRBJ1-5, is DAGVTQSPTHLIKTRGQQVTLRCSPISGHKSVSWYQQVLGQGPQFIFQYYEKEERGRGNFPDRFSARQFPNYSSELNVNALLLGDSALYLCASSLTGVNQPQHFGDGTRLSIL.